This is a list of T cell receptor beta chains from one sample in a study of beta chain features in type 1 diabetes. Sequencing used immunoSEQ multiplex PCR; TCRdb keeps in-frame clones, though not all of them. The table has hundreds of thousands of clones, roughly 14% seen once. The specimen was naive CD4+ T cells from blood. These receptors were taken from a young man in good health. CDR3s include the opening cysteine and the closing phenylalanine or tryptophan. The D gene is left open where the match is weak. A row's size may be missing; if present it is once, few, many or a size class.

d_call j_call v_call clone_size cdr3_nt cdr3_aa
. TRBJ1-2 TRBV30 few TGTGCCTGGAAGGCAGGGCTCGGTGGCTACACCTTC CAWKAGLGGYTF
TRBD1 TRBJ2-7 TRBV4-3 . TGCGCCAGCAGCCTCGCCGGGACAGGGGTTTACGAGCAGTACTTC CASSLAGTGVYEQYF
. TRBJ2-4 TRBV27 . TGTGCCAGCAGTTTAGTAGGGAATACCAAAAACATTCAGTACTTC CASSLVGNTKNIQYF
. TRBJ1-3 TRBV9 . TGTGCCAGCAGCGTAGGTGGGCGTCGCTCTGGAAACACCATATATTTT CASSVGGRRSGNTIYF
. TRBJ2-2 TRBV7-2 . TGTGCCAGCAGCTTTTTGTCAAAAGGACGGGAGCTGTTTTTT CASSFLSKGRELFF
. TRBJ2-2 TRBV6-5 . TGTGCCAGCAGATTGGGAGGCGGGGAGCTGTTTTTT CASRLGGGELFF
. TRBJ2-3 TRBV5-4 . TGTGCCACCCTAGACCCCAATACAGATACGCAGTATTTT CATLDPNTDTQYF
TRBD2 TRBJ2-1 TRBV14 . TGTGCCAGCAGCCTCGGTGGACTAGCGTTTGAGCAGTTCTTC CASSLGGLAFEQFF
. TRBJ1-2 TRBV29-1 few TGCAGCGTTGAAGAAGGAGACCGCTACACCTTC CSVEEGDRYTF
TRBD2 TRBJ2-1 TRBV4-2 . TGTGCCAGCAGCCAGGAAAAGGGACTAGGTATCTATGAGCAGTTCTTC CASSQEKGLGIYEQFF
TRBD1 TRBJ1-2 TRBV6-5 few TGTGCCAGCAGGACAGGGACAGCCTATGGCTACACCTTC CASRTGTAYGYTF
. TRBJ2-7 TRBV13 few TGTGCCAGCAGCATATTCAGGGGTTACGAGCAGTACTTC CASSIFRGYEQYF
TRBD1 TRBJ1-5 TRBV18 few TGTGCCAGCTCGACAGGGCAGGCGGGCAATCAGCCCCAGCATTTT CASSTGQAGNQPQHF
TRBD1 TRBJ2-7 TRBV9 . TGTGCCAGCAGCGTAGGGCAGGGGGCAACCTACGAGCAGTACTTC CASSVGQGATYEQYF
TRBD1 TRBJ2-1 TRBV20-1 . TGCAGTGCGGGGACAGGGCCGTTCTTC CSAGTGPFF
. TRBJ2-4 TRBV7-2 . TGTGCCAGCAGCCAGGGAACCAAAAACATTCAGTACTTC CASSQGTKNIQYF
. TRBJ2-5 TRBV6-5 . TGTGCCAGCAGTTACTCGATGTCGGAGGGTACCCAGTACTTC CASSYSMSEGTQYF
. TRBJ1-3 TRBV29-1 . TGCAGCGGCAGCGCAGGGGTTGCTGGAAACACCATATATTTT CSGSAGVAGNTIYF
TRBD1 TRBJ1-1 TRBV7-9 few TGTGCCAGCAGCGTTACAGGGGGACGGAACACTGAAGCTTTCTTT CASSVTGGRNTEAFF
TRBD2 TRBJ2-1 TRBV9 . TGTGCCAGCACTCGTTTCGGGACTAGCGGACTCAATGAGCAGTTCTTC CASTRFGTSGLNEQFF
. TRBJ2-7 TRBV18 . TGTGCCAGCTCACCCGGCAGCTCCCAAGGCTACGAGCAGTACTTC CASSPGSSQGYEQYF
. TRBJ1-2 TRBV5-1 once TGCGCCAGCAGCTCCCAAACAGGGAATGGCTACACCTTC CASSSQTGNGYTF
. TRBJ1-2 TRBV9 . TGTGCCAGCAGCGTAGAACCGACCCCACAGGGCTATGGCTACACCTTC CASSVEPTPQGYGYTF
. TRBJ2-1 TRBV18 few TGTGCCAGCTCAATTAGTAGCGGCTACAATGAGCAGTTCTTC CASSISSGYNEQFF
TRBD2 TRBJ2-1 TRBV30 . TGTGCCTGGACTCGGGGGACTACCCCTGTCAATGAGCAGTTCTTC CAWTRGTTPVNEQFF
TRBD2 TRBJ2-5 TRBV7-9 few TGTGCCAGCAGCTTAAGATCCCTAGCGGGAGGCCAAGAGACCCAGTACTTC CASSLRSLAGGQETQYF
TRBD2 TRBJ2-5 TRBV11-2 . TGTGCCAGCAGCTCACTAGCGGGGGGTCGGGAGACCCAGTACTTC CASSSLAGGRETQYF
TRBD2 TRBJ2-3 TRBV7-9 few TGTGCCAGCAGCACCAGACTAGCGGGGGGCACAGATACGCAGTATTTT CASSTRLAGGTDTQYF
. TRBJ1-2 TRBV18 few TGTGCCAGCTCACCAAGCGGGACCGAAGGTGGCTACACCTTC CASSPSGTEGGYTF
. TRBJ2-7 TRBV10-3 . TGTGCCATCAGTGACTCAGCCTACGAGCAGTACTTC CAISDSAYEQYF
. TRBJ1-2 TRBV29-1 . TGCAGCGTTGAGACAGGCCCTTCCCATGGCTACACCTTC CSVETGPSHGYTF
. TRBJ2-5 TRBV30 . TGTGCCTGGAGCCCCTCCTTCGCCAGGGTCGAGACCCAGTACTTC CAWSPSFARVETQYF
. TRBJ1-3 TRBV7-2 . TGTGCCAGCAGCTCACACTCTGGAAACACCATATATTTT CASSSHSGNTIYF
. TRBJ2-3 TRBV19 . TGTGCCAGTAGTATAGGCACAGATACGCAGTATTTT CASSIGTDTQYF
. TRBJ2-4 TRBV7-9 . TGTGCCAGCGCCGGCGTCGAAAACATTCAGTACTTC CASAGVENIQYF
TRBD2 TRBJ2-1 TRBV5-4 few TGTGCCAGCAGCTCGAGCGGGAGGGCCGCTGAGCAGTTCTTC CASSSSGRAAEQFF
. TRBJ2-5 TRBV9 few TGTGCCAGCAGCGTAGGACCTCAAGAGACCCAGTACTTC CASSVGPQETQYF
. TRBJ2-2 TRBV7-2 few TGTGCCAGCAGCTTCTTTGGGGCAGACGGGGAGCTGTTTTTT CASSFFGADGELFF
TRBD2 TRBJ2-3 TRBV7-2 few TGTGCCAGCAGCGTGGGACTAGCGGGGGGCAGCACAGATACGCAGTATTTT CASSVGLAGGSTDTQYF
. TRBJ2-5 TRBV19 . TGTGCCAGTAGTATAGGACAGATAGAGACCCAGTACTTC CASSIGQIETQYF
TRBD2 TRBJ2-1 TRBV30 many TGTGCCTGGGCCGGACTAGCGGGCTACAATGAGCAGTTCTTC CAWAGLAGYNEQFF
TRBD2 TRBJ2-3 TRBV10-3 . TGTGCCATCAGTGAGTCTAGCGGGCACACAGATACGCAGTATTTT CAISESSGHTDTQYF
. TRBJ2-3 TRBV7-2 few TGTGCCAGCAGCATAGCGGTGGGAGGCACAGATACGCAGTATTTT CASSIAVGGTDTQYF